This TCR beta chain was identified in a study of OX40 agonist ivuxolimab in advanced cancers. Study-wide points: Antigen specificity of clonally expanded peripheral T cells was not established. There were also nonresponders showing low normalized T-cell clonal expansion.

Sequenced by immunoSEQ multiplex PCR; TCRdb stores in-frame clones only, minus some. Here the sample spans some 90,000 clones, around 87% being singletons. The germline CDR1 and CDR2 sequences are SGHRS and YFSETQ. V was clipped by 0 bases and J by 0 bases, with 9 bases between them. CDR3 size: 15 residues. The study sampled blood at baseline, cycle 4 day 1, and cycle 7 day 1. Turning to this clone: Its antigen is unidentified.

This clonotype originated in an adult with an advanced solid tumor such as melanoma, head and neck, liver or kidney cancer. This chain joins TRBV5-1 and TRBJ1-2; D not resolved. This specimen was CD4+ or CD8+ T cells sorted from blood, taken in a trial of the OX40 agonist ivuxolimab. DNA of the CDR3: TGCGCCAGCAGCTTGGGGACGGAAGCTAACTATGGCTACACCTTC. Amino acid sequence: CASSLGTEANYGYTF.